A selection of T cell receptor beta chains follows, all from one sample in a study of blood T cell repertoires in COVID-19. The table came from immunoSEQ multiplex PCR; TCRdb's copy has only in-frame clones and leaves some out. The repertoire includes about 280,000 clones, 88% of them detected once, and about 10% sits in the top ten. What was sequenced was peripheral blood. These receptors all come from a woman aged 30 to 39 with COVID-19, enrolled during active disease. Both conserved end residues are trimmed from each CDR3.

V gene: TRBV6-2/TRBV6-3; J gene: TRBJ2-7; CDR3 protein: ASSQQSGSTYEQY
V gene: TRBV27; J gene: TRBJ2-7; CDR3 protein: ASSILGPIREQY
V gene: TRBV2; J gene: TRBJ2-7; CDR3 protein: ASSEALGRAYEQY
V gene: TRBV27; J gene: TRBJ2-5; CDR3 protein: ASRGRVGETQY
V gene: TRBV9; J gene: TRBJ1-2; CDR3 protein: ASSVAPAGGYT
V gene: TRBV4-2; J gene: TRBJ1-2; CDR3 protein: ASSQESTGTYGYT
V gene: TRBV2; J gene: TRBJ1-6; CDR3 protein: ASSVHKSGTGIHYDNSPLH
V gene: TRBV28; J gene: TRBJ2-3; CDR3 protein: ASSFSTDTQY
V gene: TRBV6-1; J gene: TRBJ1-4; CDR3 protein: ASSETVRVTKLF
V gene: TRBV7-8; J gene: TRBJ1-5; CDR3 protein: ASSRDRGNQPQH
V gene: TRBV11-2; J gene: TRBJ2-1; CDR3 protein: ASSLDRAINNEQF
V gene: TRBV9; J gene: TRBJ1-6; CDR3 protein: ASSVATGTYSYNSPLH
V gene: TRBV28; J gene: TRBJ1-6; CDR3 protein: ATQTGGYNSPLH
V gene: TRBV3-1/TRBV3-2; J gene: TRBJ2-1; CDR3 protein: ASSHTKTGSGRTYNEQF
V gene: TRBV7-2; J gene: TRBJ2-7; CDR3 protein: ASSFGGTGEQY
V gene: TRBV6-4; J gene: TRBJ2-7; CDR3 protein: ASSVRLVYEQY
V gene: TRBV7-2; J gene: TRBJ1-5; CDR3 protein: ASSLAGARLADQPQH
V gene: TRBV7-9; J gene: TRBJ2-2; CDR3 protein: ASSPEAGELF
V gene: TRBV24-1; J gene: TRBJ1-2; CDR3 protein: ATSDFPGGGNGYT
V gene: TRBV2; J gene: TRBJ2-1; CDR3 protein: ASSPTMSHEQF
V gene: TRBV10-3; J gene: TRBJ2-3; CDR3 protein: ATRTSGSTDTQY
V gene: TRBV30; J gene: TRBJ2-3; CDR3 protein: AFDRTGSDTQY
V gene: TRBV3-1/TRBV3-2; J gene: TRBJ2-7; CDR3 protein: ASSPGTSGYEQY
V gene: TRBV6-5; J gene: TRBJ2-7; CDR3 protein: ASSFEGSYEQY
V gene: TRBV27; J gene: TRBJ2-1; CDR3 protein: ASSSGTSGRYEQF
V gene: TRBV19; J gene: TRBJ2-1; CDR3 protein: ASSIDRTSQHNEQF
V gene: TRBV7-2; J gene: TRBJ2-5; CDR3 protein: ASSLESILQETQY
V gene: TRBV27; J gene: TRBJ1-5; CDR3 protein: ASRETGVQPQH
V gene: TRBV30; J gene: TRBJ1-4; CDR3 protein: AWRAGTGGLGEKLF
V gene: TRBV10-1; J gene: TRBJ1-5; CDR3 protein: ASSTGNQPQH
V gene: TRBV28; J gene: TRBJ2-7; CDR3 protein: ASSPQTGAQGAEQY
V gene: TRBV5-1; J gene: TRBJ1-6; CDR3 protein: ASSPGTASPLH
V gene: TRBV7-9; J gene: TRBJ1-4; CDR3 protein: ASSSAGTENEKLF